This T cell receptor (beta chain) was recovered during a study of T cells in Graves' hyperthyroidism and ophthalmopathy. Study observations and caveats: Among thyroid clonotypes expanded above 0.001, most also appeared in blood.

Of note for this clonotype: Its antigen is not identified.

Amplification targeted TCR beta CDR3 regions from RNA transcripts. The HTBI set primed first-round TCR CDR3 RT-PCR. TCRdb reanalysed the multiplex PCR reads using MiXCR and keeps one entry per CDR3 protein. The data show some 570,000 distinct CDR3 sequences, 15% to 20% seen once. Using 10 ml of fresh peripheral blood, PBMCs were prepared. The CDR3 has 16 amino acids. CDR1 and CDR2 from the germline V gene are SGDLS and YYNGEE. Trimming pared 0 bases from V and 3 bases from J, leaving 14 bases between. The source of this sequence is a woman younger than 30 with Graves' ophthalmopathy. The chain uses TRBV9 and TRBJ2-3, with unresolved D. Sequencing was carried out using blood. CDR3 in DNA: TGTGCCAGCAGCGTAGCTACAACTGTGGGAACAGATACGCAGTATTTT. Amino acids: CASSVATTVGTDTQYF.